This entry concerns a single T cell receptor (beta chain). Its antigen is as yet unknown. PCR primers comprised 60 Vbeta and 13 Jbeta primers. Assay used: immunoSEQ multiplex PCR; TCRdb lists only in-frame clones, some missing. Here the sample spans more than 110,000 clones, about 80% being singletons. V shed 5 bases and J shed 7 bases, with 12 bases lying between them. CDR3 length equals 13 residues. Germline V gene data show CDR1 as MNHEY and CDR2 as SVGAGI. This sample stems from a study of cytomegalovirus exposure and HLA in healthy donors. Findings and limits, study-wide: A likely sequencing artifact accounted for one observed cluster of highly shared sequence variants.

Sequencing input: PBMCs. The sequence was obtained from a man aged 25-45 years in good health and CMV-seropositive. The gene calls are TRBV6-5 and TRBJ1-5, with D maybe TRBD1 (5 bases). The CDR3 here is CASSIDSAQPQHF. The DNA of the CDR3 is TGTGCCAGCAGTATCGACAGCGCCCAGCCCCAGCATTTT.